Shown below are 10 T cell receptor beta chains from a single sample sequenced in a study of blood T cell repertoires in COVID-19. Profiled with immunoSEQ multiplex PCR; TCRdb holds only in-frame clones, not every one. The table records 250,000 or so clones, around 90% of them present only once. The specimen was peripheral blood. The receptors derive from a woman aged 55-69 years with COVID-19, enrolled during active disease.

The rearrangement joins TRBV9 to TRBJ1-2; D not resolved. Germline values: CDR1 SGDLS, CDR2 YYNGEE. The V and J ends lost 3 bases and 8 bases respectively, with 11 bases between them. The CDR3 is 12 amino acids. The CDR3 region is CASSARNRGYTF. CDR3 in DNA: TGTGCCAGCAGCGCCCGAAATAGAGGCTACACCTTC.

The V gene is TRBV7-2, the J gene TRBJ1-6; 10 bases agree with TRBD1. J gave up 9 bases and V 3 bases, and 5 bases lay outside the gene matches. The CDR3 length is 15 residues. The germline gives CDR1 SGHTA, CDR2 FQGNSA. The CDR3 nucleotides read TGTGCCAGCAGCTTGTCCGGGACAGGGGTTTCACCCCTCCACTTT. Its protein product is CASSLSGTGVSPLHF.

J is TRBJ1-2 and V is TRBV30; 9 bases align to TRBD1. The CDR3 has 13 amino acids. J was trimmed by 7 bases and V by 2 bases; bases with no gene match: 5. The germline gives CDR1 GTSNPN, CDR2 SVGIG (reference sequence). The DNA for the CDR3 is TGTGCCTGGAGTCTACAGGGGGCGGGTGGCTACACCTTC. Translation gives CAWSLQGAGGYTF. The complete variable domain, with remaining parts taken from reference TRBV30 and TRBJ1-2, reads SQTIHQWPATLVQPVGSPLSLECTVEGTSNPNLYWYRQAAGRGLQLLFYSVGIGQISSEVPQNLSASRPQDRQFILSSKKLLLSDSGFYLCAWSLQGAGGYTFGSGTRLTVV.

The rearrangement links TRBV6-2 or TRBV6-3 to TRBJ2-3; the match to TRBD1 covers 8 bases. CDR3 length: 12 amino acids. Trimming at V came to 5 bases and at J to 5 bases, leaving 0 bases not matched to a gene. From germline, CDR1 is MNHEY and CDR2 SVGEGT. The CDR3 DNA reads TGTGCCAGCAGTGACAGGGGAGATACGCAGTATTTT. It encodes CASSDRGDTQYF.

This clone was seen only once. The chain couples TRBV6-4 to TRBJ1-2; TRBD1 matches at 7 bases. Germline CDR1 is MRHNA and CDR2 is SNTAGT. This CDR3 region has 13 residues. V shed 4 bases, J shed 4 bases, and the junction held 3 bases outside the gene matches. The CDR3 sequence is CASSGGTAYGYTF. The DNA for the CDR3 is TGTGCCAGCAGTGGCGGGACAGCCTATGGCTACACCTTC.

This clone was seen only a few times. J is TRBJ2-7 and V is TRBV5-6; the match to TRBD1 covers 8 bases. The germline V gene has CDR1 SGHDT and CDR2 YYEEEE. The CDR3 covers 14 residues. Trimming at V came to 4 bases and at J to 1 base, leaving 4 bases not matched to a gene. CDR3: CASSPTGDSYEQYF. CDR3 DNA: TGTGCCAGCAGCCCGACAGGGGATTCCTACGAGCAGTACTTC. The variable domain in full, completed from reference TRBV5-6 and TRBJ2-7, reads DAGVTQSPTHLIKTRGQQVTLRCSPKSGHDTVSWYQQALGQGPQFIFQYYEEEERQRGNFPDRFSGHQFPNYSSELNVNALLLGDSALYLCASSPTGDSYEQYFGPGTRLTVT.

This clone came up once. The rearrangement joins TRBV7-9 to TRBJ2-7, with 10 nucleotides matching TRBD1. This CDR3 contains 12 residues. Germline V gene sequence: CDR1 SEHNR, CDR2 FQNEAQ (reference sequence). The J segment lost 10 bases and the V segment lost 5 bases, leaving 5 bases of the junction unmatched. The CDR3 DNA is TGTGCCAGCAGCGTTGACAGGGGGCTTCAGTACTTC. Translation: CASSVDRGLQYF.

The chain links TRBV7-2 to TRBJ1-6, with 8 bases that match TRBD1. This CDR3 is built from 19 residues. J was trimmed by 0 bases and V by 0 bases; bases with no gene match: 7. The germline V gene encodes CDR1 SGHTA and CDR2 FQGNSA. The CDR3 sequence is CASSLAVRQGSSYNSPLHF. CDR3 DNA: TGTGCCAGCAGCTTAGCAGTAAGACAGGGGAGCTCCTATAATTCACCCCTCCACTTT.

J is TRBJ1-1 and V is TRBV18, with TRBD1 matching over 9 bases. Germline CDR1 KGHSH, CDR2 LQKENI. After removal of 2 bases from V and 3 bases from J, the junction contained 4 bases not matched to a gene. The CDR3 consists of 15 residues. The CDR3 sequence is CASSPRTGEDTEAFF. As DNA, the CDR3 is TGTGCCAGCTCACCAAGGACAGGGGAGGACACTGAAGCTTTCTTT.

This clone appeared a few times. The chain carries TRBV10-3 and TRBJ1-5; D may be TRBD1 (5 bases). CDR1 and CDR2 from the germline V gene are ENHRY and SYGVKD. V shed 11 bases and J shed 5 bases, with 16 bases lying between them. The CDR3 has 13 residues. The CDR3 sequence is CAAGGGGYQPQHF. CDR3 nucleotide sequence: TGTGCCGCCGGGGGTGGTGGCTATCAGCCCCAGCATTTT.